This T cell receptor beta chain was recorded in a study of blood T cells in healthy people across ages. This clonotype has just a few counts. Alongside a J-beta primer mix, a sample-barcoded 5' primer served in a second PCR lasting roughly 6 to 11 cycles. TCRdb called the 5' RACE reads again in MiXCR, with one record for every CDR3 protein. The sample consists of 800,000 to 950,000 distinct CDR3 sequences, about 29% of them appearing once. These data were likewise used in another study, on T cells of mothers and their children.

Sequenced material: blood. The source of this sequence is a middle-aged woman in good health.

CDR3 in DNA: TGTGCCAGCAGTTACGGACGGACCCGGGGGACTAATGAAAAACTGTTTTTT. Protein sequence: CASSYGRTRGTNEKLFF. This sequence joins TRBV27 and TRBJ1-4; D might be TRBD1 (5 bases). The CDR3 contains 17 residues. V was clipped by 4 bases and J by 2 bases, with 17 bases between them. Germline CDR1 and CDR2: MNHEY and SMNVEV (reference sequence).